This T cell receptor beta chain was identified during a study of vaccination and CD4 T cells after COVID-19. About the research overall: The convalescents were made up of six males and four females, two of whom were Hispanic. Cellular stimulation was performed using overlapping spike peptides derived from SARS-CoV-2, HCoV-NL63, HCoV-OC43 and HCoV-229E.

The study sequenced cultured CD4+ T cell DNA using the Oncomine TCR Beta short-read assay. TCRdb re-called the PCR reads through MiXCR, storing one row per CDR3 protein. The data show thousands of distinct CDR3 sequences, 60% to 80% seen once. The treatment is: roughly 10-day PBMC culture with coronavirus spike peptide pools or control peptides (ViraFEST assay). TCR sequencing followed the expansion of antigen-specific T cells with peptide pools in ViraFEST. This CDR3 contains 15 residues. V lost 10 bases, J lost 4 bases, and 10 bases stayed unmatched. CDR1 is ENHRY, CDR2 SYGVKD, per germline. Points on this clonotype: Its antigen remains unknown.

The source material was cultured CD4+ T cells from blood, sampled after SARS-CoV-2 vaccination. J is TRBJ2-3 and V is TRBV10-3; TRBD1 aligns across 11 bases. This TCR came from a human donor with COVID-19. DNA for the CDR3: TGTGCCACCATATCTGGACAGGGGGCCCCAGATACGCAGTATTTT. Amino acids: CATISGQGAPDTQYF.